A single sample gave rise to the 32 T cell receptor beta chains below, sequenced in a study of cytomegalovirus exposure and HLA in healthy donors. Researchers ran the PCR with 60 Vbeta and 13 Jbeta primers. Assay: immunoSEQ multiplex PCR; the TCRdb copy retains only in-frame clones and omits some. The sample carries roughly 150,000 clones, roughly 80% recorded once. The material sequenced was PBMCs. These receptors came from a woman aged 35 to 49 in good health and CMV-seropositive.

The CDR3: CASSLGPGDYNEQFF. The CDR3 coding sequence is TGTGCCAGCAGCTTAGGCCCGGGGGACTACAATGAGCAGTTCTTC. The V call is TRBV7-2, the J call TRBJ2-1; weak D call: TRBD2 (6 bases). In germline, CDR1 is SGHTA, CDR2 FQGNSA. Trimming pared 1 base from V and 3 bases from J, leaving 10 bases between. The CDR3 is made up of 15 amino acids.

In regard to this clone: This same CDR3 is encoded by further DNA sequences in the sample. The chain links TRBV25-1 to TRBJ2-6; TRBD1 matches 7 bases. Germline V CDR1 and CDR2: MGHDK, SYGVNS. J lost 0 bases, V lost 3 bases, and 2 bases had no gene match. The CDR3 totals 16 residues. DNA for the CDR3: TGTGCCAGCAGTGAGTCAGGGGGCTCTGGGGCCAACGTCCTGACTTTC. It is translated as CASSESGGSGANVLTF.

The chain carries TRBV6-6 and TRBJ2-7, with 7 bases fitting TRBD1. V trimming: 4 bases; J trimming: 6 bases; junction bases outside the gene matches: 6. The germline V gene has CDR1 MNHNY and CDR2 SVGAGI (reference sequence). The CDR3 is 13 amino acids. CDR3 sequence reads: CASSLTGIVEQYF. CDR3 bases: TGTGCCAGCAGTTTGACAGGGATCGTCGAGCAGTACTTC.

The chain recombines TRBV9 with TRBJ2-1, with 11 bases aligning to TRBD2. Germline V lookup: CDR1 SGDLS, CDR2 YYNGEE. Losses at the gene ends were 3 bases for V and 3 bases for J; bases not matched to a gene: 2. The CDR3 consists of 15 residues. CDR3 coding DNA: TGTGCCAGCAGCGGACTAGCGGGGCGCTACAATGAGCAGTTCTTC. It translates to CASSGLAGRYNEQFF. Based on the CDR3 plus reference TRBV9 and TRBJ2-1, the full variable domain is DSGVTQTPKHLITATGQRVTLRCSPRSGDLSVYWYQQSLDQGLQFLIQYYNGEERAKGNILERFSAQQFPDLHSELNLSSLELGDSALYFCASSGLAGRYNEQFFGPGTRLTVL.

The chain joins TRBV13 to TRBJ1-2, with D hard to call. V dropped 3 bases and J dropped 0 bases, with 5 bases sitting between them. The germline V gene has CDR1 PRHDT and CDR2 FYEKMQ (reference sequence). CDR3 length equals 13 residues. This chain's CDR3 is CASSFRSNYGYTF. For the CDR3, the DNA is TGTGCCAGCAGCTTTCGGTCTAACTATGGCTACACCTTC.

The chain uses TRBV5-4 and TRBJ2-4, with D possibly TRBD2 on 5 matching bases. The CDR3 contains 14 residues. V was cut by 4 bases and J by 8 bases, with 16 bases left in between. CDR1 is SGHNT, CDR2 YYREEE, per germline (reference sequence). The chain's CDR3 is CASSVDRDGDIQYF. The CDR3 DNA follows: TGTGCCAGCAGCGTCGACCGTGACGGGGACATTCAGTACTTC.

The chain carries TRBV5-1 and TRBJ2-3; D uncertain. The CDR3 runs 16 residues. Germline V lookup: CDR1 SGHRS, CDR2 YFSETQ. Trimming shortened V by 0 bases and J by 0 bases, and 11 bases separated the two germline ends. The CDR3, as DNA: TGCGCCAGCAGCTTGGTACCAGGAACTAGCACAGATACGCAGTATTTT. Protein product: CASSLVPGTSTDTQYF.

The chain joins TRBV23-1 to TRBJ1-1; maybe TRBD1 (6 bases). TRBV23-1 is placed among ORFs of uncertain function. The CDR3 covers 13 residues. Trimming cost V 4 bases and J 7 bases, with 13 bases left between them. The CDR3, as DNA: TGCGCCAGCAGTCTTAGGACAGTCCATGAAGCTTTCTTT. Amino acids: CASSLRTVHEAFF.

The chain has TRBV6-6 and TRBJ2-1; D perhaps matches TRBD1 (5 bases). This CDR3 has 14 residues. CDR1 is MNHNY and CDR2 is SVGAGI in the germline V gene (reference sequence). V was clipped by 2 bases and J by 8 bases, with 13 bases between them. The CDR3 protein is CASSYRTGRDEQFF. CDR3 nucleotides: TGTGCCAGCAGTTACCGCACAGGAAGGGATGAGCAGTTCTTC.

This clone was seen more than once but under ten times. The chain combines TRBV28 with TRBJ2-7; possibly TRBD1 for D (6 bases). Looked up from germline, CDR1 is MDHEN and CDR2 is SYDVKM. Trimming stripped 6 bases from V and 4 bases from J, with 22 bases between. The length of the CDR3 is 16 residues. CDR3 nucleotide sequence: TGTGCCAGCAGCGCCGGGGTAGGGACAAGGACTTACGAGCAGTACTTC. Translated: CASSAGVGTRTYEQYF.

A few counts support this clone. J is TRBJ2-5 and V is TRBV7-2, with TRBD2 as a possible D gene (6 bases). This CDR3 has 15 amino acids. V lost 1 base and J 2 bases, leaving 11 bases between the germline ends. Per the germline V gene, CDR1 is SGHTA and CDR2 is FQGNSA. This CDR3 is CASSLVGTQQETQYF. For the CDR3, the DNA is TGTGCCAGCAGCTTAGTGGGGACTCAGCAAGAGACCCAGTACTTC.

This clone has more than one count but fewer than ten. The CDR3 loop reads CASSLQGAVLATNEKLFF. CDR3 nucleotide sequence: TGTGCCAGCAGTCTCCAGGGGGCAGTACTAGCGACTAATGAAAAACTGTTTTTT. The V call is TRBV7-9, the J call TRBJ1-4; TRBD1 matches 8 bases. Germline lookup yields CDR1 SEHNR and CDR2 FQNEAQ (reference sequence). J gave up 2 bases and V 6 bases, and 14 bases lay outside the gene matches. CDR3 length: 18 residues.

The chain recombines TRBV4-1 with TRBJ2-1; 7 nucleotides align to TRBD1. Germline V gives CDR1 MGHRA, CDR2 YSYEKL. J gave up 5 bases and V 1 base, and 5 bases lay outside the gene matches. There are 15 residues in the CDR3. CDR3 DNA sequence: TGCGCCAGCAGCCAAGGCGACAGGGACCACAATGAGCAGTTCTTC. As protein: CASSQGDRDHNEQFF.

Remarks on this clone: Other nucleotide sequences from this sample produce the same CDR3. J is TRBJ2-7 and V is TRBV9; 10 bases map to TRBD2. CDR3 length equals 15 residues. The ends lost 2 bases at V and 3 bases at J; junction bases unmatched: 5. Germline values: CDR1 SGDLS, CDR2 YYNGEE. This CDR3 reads CASSVAGTSDYEQYF. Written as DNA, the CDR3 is TGTGCCAGCAGCGTGGCCGGGACTAGCGACTACGAGCAGTACTTC.

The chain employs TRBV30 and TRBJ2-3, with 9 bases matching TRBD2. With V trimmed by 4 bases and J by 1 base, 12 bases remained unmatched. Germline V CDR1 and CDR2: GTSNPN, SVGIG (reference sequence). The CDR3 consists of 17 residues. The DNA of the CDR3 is TGTGCCTGGAAAGGAAGCGGGGGGCTTGGGCGCACAGATACGCAGTATTTT. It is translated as CAWKGSGGLGRTDTQYF.

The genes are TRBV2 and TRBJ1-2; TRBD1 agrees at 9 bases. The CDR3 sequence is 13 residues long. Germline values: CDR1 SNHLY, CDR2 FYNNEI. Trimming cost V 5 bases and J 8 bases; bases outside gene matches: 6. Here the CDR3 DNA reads TGTGCCAGCAGTTACAGGGGGCGAGTAGGCTACACCTTC. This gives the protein CASSYRGRVGYTF. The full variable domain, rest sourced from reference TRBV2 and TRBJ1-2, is EPEVTQTPSHQVTQMGQEVILRCVPISNHLYFYWYRQILGQKVEFLVSFYNNEISEKSEIFDDQFSVERPDGSNFTLKIRSTKLEDSAMYFCASSYRGRVGYTFGSGTRLTVV.

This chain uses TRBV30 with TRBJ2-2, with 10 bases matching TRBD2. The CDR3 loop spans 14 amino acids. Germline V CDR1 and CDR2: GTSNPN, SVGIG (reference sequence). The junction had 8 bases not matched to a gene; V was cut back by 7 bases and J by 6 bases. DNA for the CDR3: TGTGCCTTTTCAACGGGACTAGCGTCCGGGGAGCTGTTTTTT. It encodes CAFSTGLASGELFF.

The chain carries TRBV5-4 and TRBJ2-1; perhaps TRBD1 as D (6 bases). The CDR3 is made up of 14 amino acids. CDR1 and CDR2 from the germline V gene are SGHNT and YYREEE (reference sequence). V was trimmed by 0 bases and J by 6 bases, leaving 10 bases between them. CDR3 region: CASSLDRVVNEQFF. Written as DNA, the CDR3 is TGTGCCAGCAGCTTGGACAGGGTTGTCAATGAGCAGTTCTTC.

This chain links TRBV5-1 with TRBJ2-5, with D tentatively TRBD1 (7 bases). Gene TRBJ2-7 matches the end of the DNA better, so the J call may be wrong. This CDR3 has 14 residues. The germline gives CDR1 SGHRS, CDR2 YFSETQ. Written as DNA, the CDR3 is TGCGCCAGCAGCGGGGCGGGGACAGTAGACGAGCAGTACTTC. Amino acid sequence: CASSGAGTVDEQYF.

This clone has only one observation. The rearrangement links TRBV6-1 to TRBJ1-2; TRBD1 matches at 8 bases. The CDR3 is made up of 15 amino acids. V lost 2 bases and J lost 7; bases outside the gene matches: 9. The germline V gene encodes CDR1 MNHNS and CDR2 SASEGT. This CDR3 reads CASSEMERQGLGYTF. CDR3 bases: TGTGCCAGCAGTGAAATGGAAAGACAGGGGCTTGGCTACACCTTC.

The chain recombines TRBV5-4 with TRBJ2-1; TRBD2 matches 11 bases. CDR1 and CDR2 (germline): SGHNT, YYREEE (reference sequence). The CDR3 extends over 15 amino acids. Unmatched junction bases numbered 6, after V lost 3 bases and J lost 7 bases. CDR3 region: CASSSPSGGRNEQFF. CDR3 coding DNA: TGTGCCAGCAGCTCCCCTAGCGGGGGGCGAAATGAGCAGTTCTTC.

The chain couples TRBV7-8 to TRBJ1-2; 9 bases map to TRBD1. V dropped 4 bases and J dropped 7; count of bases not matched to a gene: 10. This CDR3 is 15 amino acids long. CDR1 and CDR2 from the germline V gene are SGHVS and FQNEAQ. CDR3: CASSSQPTGGFGYTF. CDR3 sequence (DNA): TGTGCCAGCAGCTCTCAACCCACAGGGGGCTTTGGCTACACCTTC. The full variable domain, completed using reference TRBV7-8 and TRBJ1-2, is GAGVSQSPRYKVAKRGQDVALRCDPISGHVSLFWYQQALGQGPEFLTYFQNEAQLDKSGLPSDRFFAERPEGSVSTLKIQRTQQEDSAVYLCASSSQPTGGFGYTFGSGTRLTVV.

In DNA, the CDR3 is TGTGCCAGCAGCTTAACCGGGACAGGGGATATTTTTCGTGGCTACACCTTC. It translates to CASSLTGTGDIFRGYTF. The genes are TRBV11-2 and TRBJ1-2, with 10 bases that match TRBD1. CDR3 length: 17 amino acids. V gave up 2 bases and J gave up 7 bases; unmatched junction bases: 13. Germline loops: CDR1 SGHAT, CDR2 FQNNGV.

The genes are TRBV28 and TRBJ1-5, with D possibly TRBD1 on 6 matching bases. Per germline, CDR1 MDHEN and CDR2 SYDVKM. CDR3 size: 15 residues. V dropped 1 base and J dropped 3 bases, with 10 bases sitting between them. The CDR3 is CASSLFTGTNQPQHF. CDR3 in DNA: TGTGCCAGCAGTTTATTTACAGGGACCAATCAGCCCCAGCATTTT.

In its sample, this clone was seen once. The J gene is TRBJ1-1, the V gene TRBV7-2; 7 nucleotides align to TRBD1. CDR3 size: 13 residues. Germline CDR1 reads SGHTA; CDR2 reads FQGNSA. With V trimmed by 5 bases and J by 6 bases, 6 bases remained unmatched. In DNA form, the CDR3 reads TGTGCCAGCAGCGCCCAGGGGGGATCTGAAGCTTTCTTT. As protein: CASSAQGGSEAFF.

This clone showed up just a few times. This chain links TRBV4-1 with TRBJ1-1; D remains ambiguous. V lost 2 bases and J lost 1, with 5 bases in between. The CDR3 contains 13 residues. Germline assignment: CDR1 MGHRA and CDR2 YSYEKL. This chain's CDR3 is CASSQRRNTEAFF. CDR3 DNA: TGCGCCAGCAGCCAAAGGAGGAACACTGAAGCTTTCTTT.

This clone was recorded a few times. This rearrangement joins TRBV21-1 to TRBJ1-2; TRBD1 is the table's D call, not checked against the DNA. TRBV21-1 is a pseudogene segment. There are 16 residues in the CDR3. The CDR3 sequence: CASSGRTGDGYGGYTF. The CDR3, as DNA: TGTGCCAGCAGCGGAAGGACAGGGGACGGGTACGGTGGCTACACCTTC.

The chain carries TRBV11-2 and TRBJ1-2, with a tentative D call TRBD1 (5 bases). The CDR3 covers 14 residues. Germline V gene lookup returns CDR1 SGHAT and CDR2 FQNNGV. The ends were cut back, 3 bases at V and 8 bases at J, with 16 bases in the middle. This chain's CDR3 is CASSFGRGQEGYTF. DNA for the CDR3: TGTGCCAGCAGCTTTGGAAGGGGCCAGGAAGGCTACACCTTC.

The CDR3 DNA follows: TGTGCCAGCAGCCCTCGTAGGGTTCAGGGGAACACTGAAGCTTTCTTT. Translation: CASSPRRVQGNTEAFF. This sequence joins TRBV7-2 and TRBJ1-1, with a weak D call TRBD1 (5 bases). V shed 5 bases and J shed 1 base, with 17 bases lying between them. Germline V gives CDR1 SGHTA, CDR2 FQGNSA. The CDR3 has 16 residues.

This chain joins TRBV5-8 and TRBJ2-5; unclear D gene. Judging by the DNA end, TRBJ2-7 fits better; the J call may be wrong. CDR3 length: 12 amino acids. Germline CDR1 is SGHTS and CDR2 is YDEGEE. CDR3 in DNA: TGTGCCAGCAGCCTCCCCCCTCTCGAGCAGTACTTC. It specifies CASSLPPLEQYF.

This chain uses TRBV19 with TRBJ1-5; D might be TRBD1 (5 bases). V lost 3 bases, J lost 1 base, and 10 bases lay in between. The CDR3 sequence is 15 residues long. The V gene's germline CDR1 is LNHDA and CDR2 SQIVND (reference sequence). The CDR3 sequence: CASSIGGVSNQPQHF. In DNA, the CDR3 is TGTGCCAGTAGTATTGGAGGGGTGAGCAATCAGCCCCAGCATTTT. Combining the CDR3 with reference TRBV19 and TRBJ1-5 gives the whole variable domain DGGITQSPKYLFRKEGQNVTLSCEQNLNHDAMYWYRQDPGQGLRLIYYSQIVNDFQKGDIAEGYSVSREKKESFPLTVTSAQKNPTAFYLCASSIGGVSNQPQHFGDGTRLSIL.

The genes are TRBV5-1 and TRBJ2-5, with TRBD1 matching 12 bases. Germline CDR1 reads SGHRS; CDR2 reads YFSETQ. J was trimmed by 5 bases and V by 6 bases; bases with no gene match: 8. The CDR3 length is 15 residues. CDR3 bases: TGCGCCAGCACTTGGGCAGGGACAGGGGGCGAGACCCAGTACTTC. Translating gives CASTWAGTGGETQYF. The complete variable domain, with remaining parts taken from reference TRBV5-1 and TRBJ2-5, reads KAGVTQTPRYLIKTRGQQVTLSCSPISGHRSVSWYQQTPGQGLQFLFEYFSETQRNKGNFPGRFSGRQFSNSRSEMNVSTLELGDSALYLCASTWAGTGGETQYFGPGTRLLVL.